Following are 8 T cell receptor beta chains from one sample sequenced in a study of blood T cell repertoires in COVID-19. Method: immunoSEQ multiplex PCR; TCRdb's copy keeps in-frame clones and lacks some. The data contain about 220,000 clones, approximately 81% of them singletons. Input material: peripheral blood. The source of these receptors is a man aged 30 to 39 with active or convalescent COVID-19.

V gene TRBV28 combines with J gene TRBJ2-7; D possibly corresponds to TRBD1 (6 bases). V lost 3 bases and J 3 bases, leaving 15 bases between the germline ends. The CDR3 is 15 residues long. CDR1 and CDR2 (germline): MDHEN, SYDVKM. CDR3 sequence reads: CASSFTLQGGYEQYF. Written as DNA, the CDR3 is TGTGCCAGCAGTTTTACGTTACAGGGTGGCTACGAGCAGTACTTC.

V is TRBV28 and J is TRBJ1-1, with D possibly TRBD1 on 6 matching bases. Germline assignment: CDR1 MDHEN and CDR2 SYDVKM. The CDR3 length is 13 residues. Trimming removed 3 bases at V and 7 bases at J, with 12 bases between. The chain's CDR3 is CASSLGAWGEAFF. CDR3 in DNA: TGTGCCAGCAGTTTGGGGGCTTGGGGTGAAGCTTTCTTT.

The CDR3 is CASRQGDISEQFF. The DNA of the CDR3 is TGTGCCAGTAGACAGGGGGATATTAGTGAGCAGTTCTTC. The chain links TRBV6-5 to TRBJ2-1, with TRBD1 identical over 9 bases. Germline CDR1 reads MNHEY; CDR2 reads SVGAGI. CDR3 size: 13 residues. With 9 bases clipped from V and 9 bases from J, the junction kept 9 bases outside the gene matches.

The V gene is TRBV19, the J gene TRBJ1-2, with no clear D. Germline CDR1 LNHDA, CDR2 SQIVND (reference sequence). The CDR3 covers 12 residues. Trimming took 6 bases from V and 4 from J, leaving 9 bases between them. The CDR3 nucleotides read TGTGCCAGTAGCACCCGGGTCTATGGCTACACCTTC. Protein: CASSTRVYGYTF.

The V call is TRBV28, the J call TRBJ2-7; D remains ambiguous. Germline assignment: CDR1 MDHEN and CDR2 SYDVKM. The CDR3 is made up of 15 amino acids. The V end lost 2 bases, the J end lost 4 bases, and 15 bases lay between the germline ends. CDR3 bases: TGTGCCAGCAGTTTACCCCTAGATGGCCTTTACGAGCAGTACTTC. Translation gives CASSLPLDGLYEQYF.

The chain uses TRBV2 and TRBJ1-5; 8 bases are shared with TRBD1. V gave up 7 bases and J gave up 4 bases; unmatched junction bases: 9. The CDR3 extends over 15 amino acids. CDR1 and CDR2 from the germline V gene are SNHLY and FYNNEI. This chain's CDR3 is CASIAGQGPNQPQHF. CDR3 coding DNA: TGTGCCAGCATCGCCGGACAGGGTCCTAATCAGCCCCAGCATTTT. The full variable domain, in which reference TRBV2 and TRBJ1-5 provide the parts outside the CDR3, is EPEVTQTPSHQVTQMGQEVILRCVPISNHLYFYWYRQILGQKVEFLVSFYNNEISEKSEIFDDQFSVERPDGSNFTLKIRSTKLEDSAMYFCASIAGQGPNQPQHFGDGTRLSIL.

The chain recombines TRBV2 with TRBJ2-1, with a possible D match to TRBD2 (6 bases). Germline values: CDR1 SNHLY, CDR2 FYNNEI. The CDR3 spans 13 residues. V was shortened by 10 bases and J by 3 bases, with 13 bases between the two germline ends. CDR3 nucleotides: TGTGCCACTAGCGTTCTGGGCTACAATGAGCAGTTCTTC. Its protein product is CATSVLGYNEQFF.

The CDR3 DNA reads as TGCGCCAGCAGCCAAGGACAGACAGGGTGGTACGAGCAGTACTTC. Amino acids: CASSQGQTGWYEQYF. The rearrangement links TRBV4-1 to TRBJ2-7, with 7 bases lining up with TRBD1. V trimming: 1 base; J trimming: 4 bases; junction bases outside the gene matches: 7. The V gene's germline CDR1 is MGHRA and CDR2 YSYEKL. CDR3 length: 15 residues.